These 22 T cell receptor beta chains were all obtained from the same sample, sequenced in a study of CD8 T cells in ankylosing spondylitis. One entry per CDR3 protein results from TCRdb running MiXCR on the 5' RACE reads. Of just over 350,000 distinct CDR3 sequences in the sample, approximately 20% were seen once. Sequencing input: blood, either unsorted or a sorted T cell fraction (not recorded which). Receptor source: a male donor with ankylosing spondylitis or in good health (not recorded which).

This chain connects TRBV5-6 to TRBJ2-1, with D possibly being TRBD1 or TRBD2 (6 bases each). The CDR3 consists of 14 residues. The germline V gene has CDR1 SGHDT and CDR2 YYEEEE. Between the trimmed V and J ends, which lost 3 bases and 8 bases, there was a span of 15 bases. CDR3 residues: CASSSGGTTDEQFF. The CDR3 DNA sequence: TGTGCCAGCAGCTCGGGCGGGACAACCGATGAGCAGTTCTTC.

This clonotype was detected a few times. The chain joins TRBV30 to TRBJ2-7, with TRBD1 as a possible D gene (6 bases). CDR1 is GTSNPN and CDR2 is SVGIG in the germline V gene (reference sequence). The CDR3 length is 13 residues. The V gene lost 2 bases and the J gene lost 0 bases, with 8 bases spanning the gap. The CDR3 loop is CAWSRDTSYEQYF. The DNA for the CDR3 is TGTGCCTGGAGTCGGGACACCTCCTACGAGCAGTACTTC.

There are many counts of this clonotype. The chain uses TRBV3-1 and TRBJ2-1; perhaps TRBD2 as D (6 bases). The length of the CDR3 is 15 residues. The V and J ends lost 1 base and 4 bases respectively, with 11 bases between them. Germline CDR1 reads LGHDT; CDR2 reads YNNKEL (reference sequence). CDR3 coding DNA: TGTGCCAGCAGCCAAGGATCGGGAGATTACAATGAGCAGTTCTTC. It codes for CASSQGSGDYNEQFF.

The chain uses TRBV7-3 and TRBJ2-2, with 7 bases that match TRBD1. CDR1 and CDR2 (germline): SGHTA, FQGTGA. The J segment lost 7 bases and the V segment lost 0 bases, leaving 2 bases of the junction unmatched. There are 14 residues in the CDR3. Here the CDR3 DNA reads TGTGCCAGCAGCTTAACGACAGGGAGCGGGGAGCTGTTTTTT. This translates into CASSLTTGSGELFF.

In its sample, this clonotype was seen a few times. For the CDR3, the DNA is TGTGCCAGCAGGGGTCAGAGGGACGAGCAGTACTTC. It specifies CASRGQRDEQYF. This chain uses TRBV7-8 with TRBJ2-7; a possible D gene is TRBD2 (5 bases). CDR3 size: 12 residues. With 6 bases removed from V and 5 bases from J, the gap between germline ends came to 11 bases. Germline-derived CDR1 and CDR2 are SGHVS and FQNEAQ.

The gene calls are TRBV2 and TRBJ2-1; TRBD2 might be the D (6 bases). Germline V CDR1 and CDR2: SNHLY, FYNNEI. Trimming left V 2 bases short and J 9 bases short, with 11 bases between. The CDR3 is 13 amino acids. The CDR3 sequence is CASSEPNGGEQFF. The DNA for the CDR3 is TGTGCCAGCAGTGAACCCAACGGGGGTGAGCAGTTCTTC.

This clonotype was detected a few times. J is TRBJ1-2 and V is TRBV2; D not certain. The CDR3 length is 16 residues. Trimming took 1 base from V and 4 from J, leaving 16 bases between them. CDR1 and CDR2 from the germline V gene are SNHLY and FYNNEI. DNA of the CDR3: TGTGCCAGCAGTGAAGGAGGAGGACGGAGGACCTATGGCTACACCTTC. Translating it yields CASSEGGGRRTYGYTF.

The genes are TRBV6-2 or TRBV6-3 and TRBJ2-4; 9 bases fit TRBD1. The CDR3 spans 17 residues. Germline CDR1 MNHEY, CDR2 SVGEGT. The V gene end was trimmed by 0 bases and the J gene end by 0 bases; junction bases not matched to a gene: 3. The CDR3 coding sequence is TGTGCCAGCAGTTACTCTTGGACAGGGGAAGCCAAAAACATTCAGTACTTC. Its translation: CASSYSWTGEAKNIQYF.

This clonotype was seen only a few times. The rearrangement joins TRBV5-1 to TRBJ2-7, with TRBD2 matching 14 bases. The junction had 1 base not matched to a gene; V was cut back by 3 bases and J by 5 bases. This CDR3 spans 14 amino acids. Germline-derived CDR1 and CDR2 are SGHRS and YFSETQ. This CDR3 is CASSWGLAGDEQYF. The CDR3 bases are TGCGCCAGCAGCTGGGGACTAGCGGGGGACGAGCAGTACTTC.

V and J are TRBV12-3 or TRBV12-4 and TRBJ2-7; D is perhaps TRBD1 (6 bases). The CDR3 contains 12 residues. Trimming removed 6 bases at V and 6 bases at J, with 12 bases between. CDR3 bases: TGTGCCAGCAGCCTCCAGGGGCCCGAGCAGTACTTC. Amino acids: CASSLQGPEQYF.

This clonotype has a handful of counts. The V call is TRBV7-8, the J call TRBJ1-1; D is uncertain. The CDR3 spans 14 residues. The V gene's germline CDR1 is SGHVS and CDR2 FQNEAQ. Trimming cost V 0 bases and J 1 base, with 6 bases left between them. As DNA, the CDR3 is TGTGCCAGCAGCTTAGCGAGGGAGAACACTGAAGCTTTCTTT. It encodes CASSLARENTEAFF.

The gene calls are TRBV30 and TRBJ2-7; 8 bases match TRBD2. CDR1 and CDR2 (germline): GTSNPN, SVGIG (reference sequence). This CDR3 comprises 15 residues. The CDR3 sequence is CAFKNPAGATYEQYF. The CDR3 DNA is TGTGCTTTCAAAAACCCAGCGGGGGCAACCTACGAGCAGTACTTC.

The V gene is TRBV11-1, the J gene TRBJ2-7; TRBD1 is a possible D gene (6 bases). CDR3 length: 18 residues. Germline assignment: CDR1 SGHAT and CDR2 FQDESV (reference sequence). V dropped 5 bases and J dropped 9 bases, with 32 bases sitting between them. This chain's CDR3 is CASSPIILKPGHIHGQYF. CDR3 DNA sequence: TGTGCCAGCAGCCCGATCATATTAAAACCGGGACACATACATGGGCAGTACTTC.

The gene calls are TRBV6-2 or TRBV6-3 and TRBJ2-7; 9 bases are shared with TRBD2. CDR3 length: 17 residues. Germline CDR1 reads MNHEY; CDR2 reads SVGEGT. With V trimmed by 0 bases and J by 9 bases, 15 bases remained unmatched. CDR3 coding DNA: TGTGCCAGCAGTTACTCGGCTGGGACTAGCCCCTCGGGCTCGCAGTACTTC. Translation gives CASSYSAGTSPSGSQYF.

The rearrangement joins TRBV28 to TRBJ2-7; TRBD1 matches 9 bases. The CDR3 is 15 residues long. CDR1 MDHEN and CDR2 SYDVKM come from the germline V gene. V dropped 6 bases and J dropped 1; count of bases not matched to a gene: 7. CDR3 coding DNA: TGTGCCAGCAGCAAGCCCGGGACAGGGTCCTACGAGCAGTACTTC. This encodes CASSKPGTGSYEQYF. Combining the CDR3 with reference TRBV28 and TRBJ2-7 gives the whole variable domain DVKVTQSSRYLVKRTGEKVFLECVQDMDHENMFWYRQDPGLGLRLIYFSYDVKMKEKGDIPEGYSVSREKKERFSLILESASTNQTSMYLCASSKPGTGSYEQYFGPGTRLTVT.

The chain couples TRBV7-8 to TRBJ2-5; the D gene is possibly TRBD1 (6 bases). The V end was cut by 5 bases, the J end by 2 bases, with 9 bases between. The CDR3 runs 13 residues. CDR1 SGHVS and CDR2 FQNEAQ come from the germline V gene. The CDR3 spells CASSIGTQETQYF. For the CDR3, the DNA is TGTGCCAGCAGCATAGGGACACAAGAGACCCAGTACTTC. Complete variable domain (other parts from reference TRBV7-8 and TRBJ2-5): GAGVSQSPRYKVAKRGQDVALRCDPISGHVSLFWYQQALGQGPEFLTYFQNEAQLDKSGLPSDRFFAERPEGSVSTLKIQRTQQEDSAVYLCASSIGTQETQYFGPGTRLLVL.

This sequence joins TRBV12-3 or TRBV12-4 and TRBJ2-2; 7 nucleotides match TRBD1. CDR3 length: 17 amino acids. The trim removed 3 bases at V and 0 bases at J, leaving 7 bases unmatched. CDR3 nucleotides: TGTGCCAGCAGTTTGGACAGGAGCCTCGCGAACACCGGGGAGCTGTTTTTT. It is translated as CASSLDRSLANTGELFF.

Regarding this clonotype: This probably arose from a read error, given a far larger clone one base away. The chain uses TRBV7-8 and TRBJ2-7, with 10 bases matching TRBD2. CDR1 and CDR2 from the germline V gene are SGHVS and FQNEAQ. This CDR3 has 14 residues. CDR3: CDSSLAGGSYEQYF. Written as DNA, the CDR3 is TGTGACAGCAGCTTAGCGGGGGGATCCTACGAGCAGTACTTC.

This chain connects TRBV13 to TRBJ2-7, with TRBD2 matching over 7 bases. Germline loops: CDR1 PRHDT, CDR2 FYEKMQ (reference sequence). This CDR3 is built from 13 residues. Trimming took 5 bases from V and 2 from J; bases not matched to a gene: 3. The CDR3 DNA sequence: TGTGCCAGCAGCCCGACTAGCCCCTACGAGCAGTACTTC. It is translated as CASSPTSPYEQYF.

This clonotype showed up just a few times. The CDR3 nucleotides read TGTGCCAGCAGTGGAACTGACAGAGAAAACACTGAAGCTTTCTTT. Translation gives CASSGTDRENTEAFF. V is TRBV6-1 and J is TRBJ1-1; D is perhaps TRBD1 (5 bases). The CDR3 totals 15 residues. V lost 4 bases and J lost 2, with 14 bases in between. Germline V gives CDR1 MNHNS, CDR2 SASEGT.

The rearrangement uses TRBV20-1 and TRBJ2-2; D is perhaps TRBD1 or TRBD2 (5 bases each). V shed 6 bases and J shed 0 bases, with 14 bases lying between them. Germline V gene lookup returns CDR1 DFQATT and CDR2 SNEGSKA (reference sequence). CDR3 length equals 15 residues. CDR3 DNA sequence: TGCAGTGCCTTGGCCGGGGCCACGAACACCGGGGAGCTGTTTTTT. Amino acid sequence: CSALAGATNTGELFF.

This chain connects TRBV20-1 to TRBJ2-1, with D hard to call. V lost 0 bases, J lost 0 bases, and 9 bases lay in between. Germline CDR1 DFQATT, CDR2 SNEGSKA (reference sequence). CDR3 length: 15 amino acids. The CDR3: CSARDLLSSYNEQFF. The CDR3 DNA sequence: TGCAGTGCTAGAGATCTACTTAGCTCCTACAATGAGCAGTTCTTC.